This TCR beta chain was found in a study of cytomegalovirus exposure and HLA in healthy donors. Points on this clone: Its antigen is currently unknown. The junction departs from germline at one end; a sequencing error may be responsible.

Overall study results and limits: Most TCR beta V segments were productive about 90% or about 30% of the time in an earlier analysis.

13 Jbeta primers and 60 Vbeta primers were used for the PCR. Sequencing was performed with immunoSEQ multiplex PCR; in TCRdb, only in-frame clones are kept and a portion is missing. Of 50,000 to 65,000 clones listed, approximately 81% were seen once; the top ten hold approximately 2.8%. This CDR3 has 14 amino acids. Germline V lookup: CDR1 SGHAT, CDR2 FQNNGV. The receptor's source is a young woman in good health and CMV-seronegative. The J gene is TRBJ2-4, the V gene TRBV11-2; TRBD2 matches at 8 bases. Sequencing used PBMCs. The CDR3 is CASSLDSGKNSQYF. The CDR3 region has the DNA TGTGCCAGCAGCTTAGATAGCGGGAAAAACAGTCAGTACTTC.